Relative to its sample, the clone carrying this TCR beta chain is large (0.1 to 1%). As yet, its antigen is unknown. This sample stems from a study of spatial heterogeneity in lung cancer. The length of the CDR3 is 18 residues. From germline, CDR1 is SGHKS and CDR2 YYEKEE (reference sequence). Losses at the gene ends were 2 bases for V and 0 bases for J; bases not matched to a gene: 3. Points from the study as a whole: Tumoral mutation counts were tracked by counts of expanded intratumoral alpha and beta TCRs.

TCRdb redid the calling of the 5' RACE reads with MiXCR, one entry per CDR3 protein. The data show 2,500 to 3,500 distinct CDR3 sequences, with more than 20% seen just once and 10% to 14% held by the top ten. The sample's time point: sample taken at primary tumor resection. This receptor was taken from a female donor with early-stage non-small cell lung cancer. The sample here was lung tumor tissue, taken at surgery. The chain couples TRBV5-5 to TRBJ2-2; 14 nucleotides match TRBD2. The CDR3 region is CASSFGLAGGPNTGELFF. In DNA, the CDR3 is TGTGCCAGCAGCTTTGGACTAGCGGGAGGCCCGAACACCGGGGAGCTGTTTTTT.